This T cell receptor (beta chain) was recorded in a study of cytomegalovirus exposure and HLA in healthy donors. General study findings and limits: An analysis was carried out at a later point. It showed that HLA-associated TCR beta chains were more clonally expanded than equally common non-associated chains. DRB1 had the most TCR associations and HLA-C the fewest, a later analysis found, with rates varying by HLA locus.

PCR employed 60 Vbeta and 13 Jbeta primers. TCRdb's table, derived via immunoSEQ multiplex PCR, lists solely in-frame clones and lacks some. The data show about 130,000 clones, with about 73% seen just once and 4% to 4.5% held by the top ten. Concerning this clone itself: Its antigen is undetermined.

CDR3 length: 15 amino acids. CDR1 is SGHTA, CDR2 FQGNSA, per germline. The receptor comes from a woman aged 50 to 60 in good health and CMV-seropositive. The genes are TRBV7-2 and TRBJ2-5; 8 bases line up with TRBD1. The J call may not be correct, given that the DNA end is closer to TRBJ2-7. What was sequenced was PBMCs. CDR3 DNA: TGTGCCAGCAGCTTCTACGGACAGGGTGCGTACGAGCAGTACTTC. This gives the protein CASSFYGQGAYEQYF.